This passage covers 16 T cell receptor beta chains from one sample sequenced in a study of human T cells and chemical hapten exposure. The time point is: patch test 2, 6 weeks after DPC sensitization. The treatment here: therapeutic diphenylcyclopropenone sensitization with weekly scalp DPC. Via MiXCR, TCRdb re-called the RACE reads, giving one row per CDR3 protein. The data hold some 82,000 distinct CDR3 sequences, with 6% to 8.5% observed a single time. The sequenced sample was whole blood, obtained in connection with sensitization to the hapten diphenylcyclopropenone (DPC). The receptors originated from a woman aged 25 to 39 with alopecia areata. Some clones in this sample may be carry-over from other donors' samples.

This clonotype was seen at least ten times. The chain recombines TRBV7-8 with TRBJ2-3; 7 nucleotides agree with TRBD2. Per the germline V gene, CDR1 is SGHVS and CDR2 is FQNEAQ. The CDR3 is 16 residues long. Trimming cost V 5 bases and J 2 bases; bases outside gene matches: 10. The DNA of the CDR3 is TGTGCCAGCAGCACACCCGGCGGGGGTTCCACAGATACGCAGTATTTT. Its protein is CASSTPGGGSTDTQYF.

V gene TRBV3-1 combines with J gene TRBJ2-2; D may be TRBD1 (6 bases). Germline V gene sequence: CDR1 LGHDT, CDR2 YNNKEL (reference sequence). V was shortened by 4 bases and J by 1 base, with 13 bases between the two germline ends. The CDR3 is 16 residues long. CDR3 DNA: TGTGCCAGCAGCCCAGGGGACGGTGGGAACACCGGGGAGCTGTTTTTT. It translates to CASSPGDGGNTGELFF.

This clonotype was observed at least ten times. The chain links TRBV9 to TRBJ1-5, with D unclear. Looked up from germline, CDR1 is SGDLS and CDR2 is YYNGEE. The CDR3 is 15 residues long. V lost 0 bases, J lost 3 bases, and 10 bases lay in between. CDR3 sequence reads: CASSVGTALNQPQHF. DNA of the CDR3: TGTGCCAGCAGCGTAGGGACGGCCCTCAATCAGCCCCAGCATTTT.

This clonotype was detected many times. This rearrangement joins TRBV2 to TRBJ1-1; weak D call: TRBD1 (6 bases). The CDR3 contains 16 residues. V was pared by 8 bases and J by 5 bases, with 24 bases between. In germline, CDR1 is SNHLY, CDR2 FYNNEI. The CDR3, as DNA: TGTGCCAGCCTGCAGCAGTGGGGGGGAGGGGGTACTGAAGCTTTCTTT. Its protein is CASLQQWGGGGTEAFF.

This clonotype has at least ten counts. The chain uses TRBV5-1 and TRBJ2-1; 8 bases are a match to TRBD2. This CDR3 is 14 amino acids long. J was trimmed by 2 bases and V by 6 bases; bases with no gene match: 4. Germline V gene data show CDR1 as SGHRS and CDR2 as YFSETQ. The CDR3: CASTNGGAYNEQFF. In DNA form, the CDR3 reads TGCGCCAGCACAAACGGGGGGGCCTACAATGAGCAGTTCTTC.

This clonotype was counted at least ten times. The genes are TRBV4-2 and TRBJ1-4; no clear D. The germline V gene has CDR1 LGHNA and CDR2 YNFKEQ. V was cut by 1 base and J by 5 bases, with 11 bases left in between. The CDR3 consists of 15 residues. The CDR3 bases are TGTGCCAGCAGCCAAGTGTTAGGGTCGAATGAAAAACTGTTTTTT. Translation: CASSQVLGSNEKLFF.

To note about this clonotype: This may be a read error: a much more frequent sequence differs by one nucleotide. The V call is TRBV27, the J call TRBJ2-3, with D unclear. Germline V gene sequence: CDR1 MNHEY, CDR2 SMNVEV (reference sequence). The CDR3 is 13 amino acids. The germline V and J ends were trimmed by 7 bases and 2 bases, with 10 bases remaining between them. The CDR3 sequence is CASILADTDTQYF. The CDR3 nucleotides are TGTGCCAGCATATTGGCGGACACAGATACGCAGTATTTT.

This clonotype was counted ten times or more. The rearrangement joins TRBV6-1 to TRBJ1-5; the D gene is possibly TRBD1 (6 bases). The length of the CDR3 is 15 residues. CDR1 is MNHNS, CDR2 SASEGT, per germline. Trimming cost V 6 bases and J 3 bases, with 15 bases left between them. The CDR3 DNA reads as TGTGCCAGCAGGCCCACCGGGACACCCAATCAGCCCCAGCATTTT. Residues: CASRPTGTPNQPQHF.

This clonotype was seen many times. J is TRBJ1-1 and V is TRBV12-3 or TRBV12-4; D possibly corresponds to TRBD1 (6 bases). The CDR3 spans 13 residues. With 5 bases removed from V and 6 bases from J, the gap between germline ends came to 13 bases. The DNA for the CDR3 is TGTGCCAGCAGTGTGGGGGGGCGGTCTGAAGCTTTCTTT. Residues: CASSVGGRSEAFF.

CDR3 coding DNA: TGTGCCAGCAGCGTGAGGGAAGCCGGGGCCAACGTCCTGACTTTC. As protein: CASSVREAGANVLTF. This chain links TRBV9 with TRBJ2-6; a possible D gene is TRBD2 (5 bases). CDR1 and CDR2 (germline): SGDLS, YYNGEE. Between the trimmed V and J ends, which lost 2 bases and 4 bases, there was a span of 10 bases. The CDR3 has 15 residues.

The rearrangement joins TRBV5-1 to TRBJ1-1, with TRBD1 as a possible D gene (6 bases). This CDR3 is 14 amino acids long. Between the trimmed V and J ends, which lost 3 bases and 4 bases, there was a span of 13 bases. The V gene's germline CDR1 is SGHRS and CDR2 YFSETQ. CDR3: CASSSGGGATEAFF. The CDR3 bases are TGCGCCAGCAGCTCTGGGGGGGGGGCCACTGAAGCTTTCTTT.

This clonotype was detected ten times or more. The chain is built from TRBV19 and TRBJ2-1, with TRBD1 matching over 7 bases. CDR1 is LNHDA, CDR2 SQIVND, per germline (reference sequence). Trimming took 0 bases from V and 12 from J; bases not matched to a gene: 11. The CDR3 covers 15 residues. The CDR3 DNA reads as TGTGCCAGTAGTATAGATGGGGACAGCCGCTGGGGGCAGTTCTTC. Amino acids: CASSIDGDSRWGQFF. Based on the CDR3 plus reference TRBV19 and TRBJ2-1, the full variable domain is DGGITQSPKYLFRKEGQNVTLSCEQNLNHDAMYWYRQDPGQGLRLIYYSQIVNDFQKGDIAEGYSVSREKKESFPLTVTSAQKNPTAFYLCASSIDGDSRWGQFFGPGTRLTVL.

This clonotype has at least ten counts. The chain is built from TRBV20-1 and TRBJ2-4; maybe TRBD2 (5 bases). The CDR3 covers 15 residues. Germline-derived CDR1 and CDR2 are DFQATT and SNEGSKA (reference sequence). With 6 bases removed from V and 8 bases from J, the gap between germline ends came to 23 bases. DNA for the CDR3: TGCAGTGCCACTGGGAGCCGCTTTGTCAAGGACATTCAGTACTTC. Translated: CSATGSRFVKDIQYF.

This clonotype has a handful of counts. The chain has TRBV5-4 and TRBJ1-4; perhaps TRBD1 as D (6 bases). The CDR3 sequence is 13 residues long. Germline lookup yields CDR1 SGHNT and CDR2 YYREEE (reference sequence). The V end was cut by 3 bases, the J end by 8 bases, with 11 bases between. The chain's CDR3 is CASSSGGQEKLFF. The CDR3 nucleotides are TGTGCCAGCAGCTCCGGGGGGCAGGAAAAACTGTTTTTT.

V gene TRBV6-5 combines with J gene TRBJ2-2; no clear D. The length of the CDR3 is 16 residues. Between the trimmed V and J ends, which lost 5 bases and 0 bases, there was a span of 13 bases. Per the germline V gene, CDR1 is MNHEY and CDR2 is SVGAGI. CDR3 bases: TGTGCCAGCAGTATCGACGGCGGTTCGAACACCGGGGAGCTGTTTTTT. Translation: CASSIDGGSNTGELFF.

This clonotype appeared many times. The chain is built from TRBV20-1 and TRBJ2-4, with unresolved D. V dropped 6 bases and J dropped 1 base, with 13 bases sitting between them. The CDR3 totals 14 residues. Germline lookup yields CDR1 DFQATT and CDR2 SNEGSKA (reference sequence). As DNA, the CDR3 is TGCAGTGCAGGCCCCGGCGGTGCCAAAAACATTCAGTACTTC. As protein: CSAGPGGAKNIQYF.